The 22 T cell receptor beta chains listed next were all sequenced from one sample in a study of shared clonotypes between healthy human individuals. The table came from immunoSEQ multiplex PCR; TCRdb's copy has only in-frame clones and leaves some out. The sample contains 2 million to 2.5 million clones, 85% to 95% of which appear only once. The sample consisted of naive CD4+ T cells sorted from blood. Subset noted: CD45RA+ positively selected. The receptors derive from a man between 18 and 29 years old in good health.

This clone has only one observation. This sequence joins TRBV5-6 and TRBJ2-7; TRBD1 matches 7 bases. The CDR3 consists of 14 residues. V trimming: 3 bases; J trimming: 6 bases; junction bases outside the gene matches: 9. The germline V gene has CDR1 SGHDT and CDR2 YYEEEE. This CDR3 is CASSSLDRESEQYF. In nucleotides, the CDR3 is TGTGCCAGCAGCTCCCTTGACAGGGAAAGCGAGCAGTACTTC.

The J gene is TRBJ2-7, the V gene TRBV21-1; the D call of TRBD1 is as the table states it, not checked on the DNA. TRBV21-1 is marked as a pseudogene. The CDR3 is 16 amino acids. The chain's CDR3 is CASSSTGQGLTYEQYF. The CDR3 DNA sequence: TGTGCCAGCAGCTCTACGGGACAGGGGCTTACCTACGAGCAGTACTTC.

The chain links TRBV29-1 to TRBJ2-5; D may be TRBD1 (5 bases). CDR3 length: 13 residues. The V gene's germline CDR1 is SQVTM and CDR2 ANQGSEA. Trimming shortened V by 5 bases and J by 2 bases, and 12 bases separated the two germline ends. CDR3 protein: CSVRAGKQETQYF. In nucleotides, the CDR3 is TGCAGCGTTCGGGCAGGGAAACAAGAGACCCAGTACTTC.

The J gene is TRBJ2-1, the V gene TRBV13, with unresolved D. V was pared by 4 bases and J by 6 bases, with 10 bases between. The V gene's germline CDR1 is PRHDT and CDR2 FYEKMQ (reference sequence). The CDR3 has 13 residues. The CDR3 nucleotides read TGTGCCAGCAGCTCCGTAAGACGCAATGAGCAGTTCTTC. Residues: CASSSVRRNEQFF.

This chain connects TRBV27 to TRBJ1-2, with D hard to call. In germline, CDR1 is MNHEY, CDR2 SMNVEV (reference sequence). This CDR3 has 15 residues. V lost 5 bases to trimming and J lost 1 base, with 14 bases between them. The CDR3 here is CASSLLSVGNYGYTF. For the CDR3, the DNA is TGTGCCAGCAGTCTTCTCTCCGTGGGTAACTATGGCTACACCTTC.

The CDR3 coding sequence is TGCAGCGTTGTTGGTCCCGGGGACGAGCAGTACTTC. Translated, it gives CSVVGPGDEQYF. V usage is TRBV29-1 and J usage is TRBJ2-7; possible D gene TRBD2, 5 bases. V lost 4 bases to trimming and J lost 5 bases, with 12 bases between them. The CDR3 contains 12 residues. The germline CDR1 and CDR2 sequences are SQVTM and ANQGSEA.

The genes are TRBV30 and TRBJ1-3; D is unclear. Germline CDR1 GTSNPN, CDR2 SVGIG (reference sequence). The CDR3 totals 14 residues. V gave up 3 bases and J gave up 2 bases, with 11 bases separating them. CDR3 sequence: CAWRPMDAGNTIYF. The CDR3 DNA reads as TGTGCCTGGAGGCCCATGGATGCTGGAAACACCATATATTTT.

V is TRBV7-2 and J is TRBJ1-2, with 7 bases matching TRBD1. The CDR3 has 13 amino acids. V trimming: 5 bases; J trimming: 4 bases; junction bases outside the gene matches: 4. Germline lookup yields CDR1 SGHTA and CDR2 FQGNSA. The DNA of the CDR3 is TGTGCCAGCAGCCCCTGGGACAGCTATGGCTACACCTTC. Translating gives CASSPWDSYGYTF. The complete variable domain, with remaining parts taken from reference TRBV7-2 and TRBJ1-2, reads GAGVSQSPSNKVTEKGKDVELRCDPISGHTALYWYRQSLGQGLEFLIYFQGNSAPDKSGLPSDRFSAERTGGSVSTLTIQRTQQEDSAVYLCASSPWDSYGYTFGSGTRLTVV.

The CDR3 is CASSAGTLNTF. CDR3 in DNA: TGTGCCAGCAGCGCCGGGACGCTAAACACCTTC. V gene TRBV7-8 combines with J gene TRBJ1-2; D might be TRBD1 (5 bases). Looked up from germline, CDR1 is SGHVS and CDR2 is FQNEAQ. Between the trimmed V and J ends, which lost 5 bases and 12 bases, there was a span of 13 bases. There are 11 residues in the CDR3.

The chain links TRBV18 to TRBJ2-5, with unresolved D. Per the germline V gene, CDR1 is KGHSH and CDR2 is LQKENI. The germline V and J ends were trimmed by 4 bases and 5 bases, with 11 bases remaining between them. The CDR3 contains 13 residues. This CDR3 reads CASSLNHLETQYF. The DNA for the CDR3 is TGTGCCAGCTCACTGAACCACCTCGAGACCCAGTACTTC. Full variable domain (outside the CDR3, taken from reference TRBV18 and TRBJ2-5): NAGVMQNPRHLVRRRGQEARLRCSPMKGHSHVYWYRQLPEEGLKFMVYLQKENIIDESGMPKERFSAEFPKEGPSILRIQQVVRGDSAAYFCASSLNHLETQYFGPGTRLLVL.

The CDR3 spells CASSRGETDTQYF. The DNA for the CDR3 is TGTGCCAGCTCGAGGGGGGAAACAGATACGCAGTATTTT. The V and J genes are TRBV18 and TRBJ2-3, with D perhaps given as TRBD1 or TRBD2 (6 bases each). The V gene's germline CDR1 is KGHSH and CDR2 LQKENI. The CDR3 spans 13 residues. V dropped 6 bases and J dropped 3 bases, with 10 bases sitting between them. Full variable domain (rest looked up from reference TRBV18 and TRBJ2-3): NAGVMQNPRHLVRRRGQEARLRCSPMKGHSHVYWYRQLPEEGLKFMVYLQKENIIDESGMPKERFSAEFPKEGPSILRIQQVVRGDSAAYFCASSRGETDTQYFGPGTRLTVL.

V is TRBV2 and J is TRBJ2-1; 9 nucleotides align to TRBD1. Germline V gene sequence: CDR1 SNHLY, CDR2 FYNNEI. The CDR3 spans 15 residues. V gave up 5 bases and J gave up 5 bases; unmatched junction bases: 7. CDR3 in amino acids: CASSLSGTGNNEQFF. The CDR3, as DNA: TGTGCCAGCAGTCTTTCCGGGACAGGGAACAATGAGCAGTTCTTC. The entire variable domain, with the rest obtained from reference TRBV2 and TRBJ2-1, is as follows: EPEVTQTPSHQVTQMGQEVILRCVPISNHLYFYWYRQILGQKVEFLVSFYNNEISEKSEIFDDQFSVERPDGSNFTLKIRSTKLEDSAMYFCASSLSGTGNNEQFFGPGTRLTVL.

The chain's CDR3 is CASSLGGSLNTEAFF. CDR3 nucleotides: TGTGCCAGCAGCTTAGGGGGGAGTTTGAACACTGAAGCTTTCTTT. The gene calls are TRBV7-9 and TRBJ1-1; TRBD1 might be the D (5 bases). CDR3 size: 15 residues. V lost 1 base, J lost 0 bases, and 9 bases lay in between. Germline values: CDR1 SEHNR, CDR2 FQNEAQ (reference sequence).

The J gene is TRBJ2-1, the V gene TRBV4-3, with 14 positions matching TRBD2. Germline V lookup: CDR1 LGHNA, CDR2 YSLEER. Losses at the gene ends were 1 base for V and 4 bases for J; bases not matched to a gene: 9. This CDR3 contains 19 residues. The CDR3 protein is CASSQVGTSGSNLYNEQFF. The CDR3 nucleotides read TGCGCCAGCAGCCAAGTCGGGACTAGCGGGAGTAACCTTTACAATGAGCAGTTCTTC.

Remarks on this clone: The sample carries other DNA sequences with the same CDR3. The chain joins TRBV18 to TRBJ1-1, with D possibly being TRBD1 (5 bases). V lost 6 bases and J lost 3, with 11 bases in between. This CDR3 is built from 13 residues. CDR1 and CDR2 (germline): KGHSH, LQKENI. The CDR3 protein is CASSPSGYTEAFF. CDR3 in DNA: TGTGCCAGCTCGCCTTCAGGGTACACTGAAGCTTTCTTT.

V gene TRBV5-6 combines with J gene TRBJ1-2; the match to TRBD1 covers 7 bases. The CDR3 loop spans 17 amino acids. Germline assignment: CDR1 SGHDT and CDR2 YYEEEE. With 4 bases clipped from V and 2 bases from J, the junction kept 14 bases outside the gene matches. The CDR3 nucleotides read TGTGCCAGCAGCCCCTTCCCGGGACAGAGAACCAACTATGGCTACACCTTC. This gives the protein CASSPFPGQRTNYGYTF.

This clone is a singleton in its sample. The chain links TRBV6-5 to TRBJ2-2; a possible D gene is TRBD1 (6 bases). This CDR3 is 14 amino acids long. Germline lookup yields CDR1 MNHEY and CDR2 SVGAGI. V lost 8 bases to trimming and J lost 7 bases, with 17 bases between them. CDR3 residues: CASGGGALGGELFF. In DNA form, the CDR3 reads TGTGCCAGCGGGGGCGGCGCCCTTGGCGGGGAGCTGTTTTTT.

This chain uses TRBV27 with TRBJ1-6; 8 bases map to TRBD1. The V gene end was trimmed by 7 bases and the J gene end by 4 bases; junction bases not matched to a gene: 9. The CDR3 spans 16 residues. CDR1 is MNHEY, CDR2 SMNVEV, per germline (reference sequence). The CDR3 is CASTRTGSLYNSPLHF. CDR3 DNA: TGTGCCAGCACCCGGACAGGGTCACTTTATAATTCACCCCTCCACTTT.

Note on this clone: Other DNA sequences from this sample encode an identical CDR3 as well. DNA of the CDR3: TGCGCCAGCAGCTTGGATCTGAGAGAGCAGTACTTC. This encodes CASSLDLREQYF. V gene TRBV5-1 combines with J gene TRBJ2-7; D gene ambiguous. The CDR3 loop spans 12 amino acids. The V end was cut by 0 bases, the J end by 7 bases, with 8 bases between. Germline lookup yields CDR1 SGHRS and CDR2 YFSETQ.

This clone was seen only once. J is TRBJ1-1 and V is TRBV25-1; 9 bases fit TRBD1. CDR3 size: 14 residues. From germline, CDR1 is MGHDK and CDR2 SYGVNS. With V trimmed by 8 bases and J by 2 bases, 6 bases remained unmatched. In DNA form, the CDR3 reads TGTGCCAGCGGACAGGGGTCCTTAAACACTGAAGCTTTCTTT. This translates into CASGQGSLNTEAFF.

The chain joins TRBV29-1 to TRBJ1-1, with D maybe TRBD1 (6 bases). With 3 bases removed from V and 6 bases from J, the gap between germline ends came to 11 bases. The V gene's germline CDR1 is SQVTM and CDR2 ANQGSEA. The CDR3 has 12 amino acids. This chain's CDR3 is CSVEKGTPEAFF. The DNA of the CDR3 is TGCAGCGTTGAGAAGGGGACACCTGAAGCTTTCTTT.

The chain combines TRBV6-1 with TRBJ1-5, with D unclear. The length of the CDR3 is 15 residues. V gave up 3 bases and J gave up 1 base, with 10 bases separating them. The germline V gene encodes CDR1 MNHNS and CDR2 SASEGT. The CDR3 DNA is TGTGCCAGCAGTGAGGACCCATTCAGCAATCAGCCCCAGCATTTT. Translation gives CASSEDPFSNQPQHF.